This T cell receptor (beta chain) was recovered during a study of T cell repertoires in cytomegalovirus infection. Study context: Public signatures in TCR beta pointed to CMV infection and matching HLA type.

Via MiXCR, TCRdb re-called the reads, giving one row per CDR3 protein. The sample carries some 700,000 distinct CDR3 sequences, 35% to 45% recorded once. CDR1 and CDR2 from the germline V gene are MDHEN and SYDVKM. The CDR3 is 15 amino acids. V gave up 6 bases and J gave up 4 bases; unmatched junction bases: 10. Sequencing was carried out using PBMCs. The origin of this receptor is a human donor in good health (CMV status not recorded). Some clones in this sample may be carry-over from other donors' samples. J is TRBJ1-2 and V is TRBV28; 8 bases map to TRBD1. CDR3 bases: TGTGCCAGCAGCTTCAAACCTACAGGGGGCTATGGCTACACCTTC. Encoded protein: CASSFKPTGGYGYTF.